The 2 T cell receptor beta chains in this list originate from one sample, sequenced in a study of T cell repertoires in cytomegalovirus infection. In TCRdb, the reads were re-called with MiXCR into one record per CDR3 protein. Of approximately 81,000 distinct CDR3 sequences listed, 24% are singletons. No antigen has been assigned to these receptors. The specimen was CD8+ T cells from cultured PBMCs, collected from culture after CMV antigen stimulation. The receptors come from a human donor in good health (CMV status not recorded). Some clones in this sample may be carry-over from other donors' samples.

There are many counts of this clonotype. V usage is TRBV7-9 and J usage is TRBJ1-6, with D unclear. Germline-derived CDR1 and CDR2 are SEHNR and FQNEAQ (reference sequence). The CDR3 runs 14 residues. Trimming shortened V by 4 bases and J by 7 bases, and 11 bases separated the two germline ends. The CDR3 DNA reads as TGTGCCAGCAGCTCGGGAACCGGGAATTCACCCCTCCACTTT. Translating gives CASSSGTGNSPLHF.

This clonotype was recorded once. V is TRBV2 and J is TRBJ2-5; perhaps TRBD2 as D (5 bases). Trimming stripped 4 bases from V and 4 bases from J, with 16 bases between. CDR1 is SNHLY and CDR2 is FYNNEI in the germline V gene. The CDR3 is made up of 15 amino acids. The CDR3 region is CASSGEKGVGETQYF. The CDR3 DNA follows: TGTGCCAGCAGTGGGGAGAAGGGAGTCGGAGAGACCCAGTACTTC.